Included here is one T cell receptor (beta chain) sequence, with context. This receptor's antigen is unknown. Base qualities are not recorded, but no much larger clone differs from it by a single base. From a lookup of the germline V gene (reference sequence), CDR1 and CDR2 are SGHAT and FQDESV. The germline V end is reduced by 5 bases and the J end by 4 bases; junction bases left unmatched: 7. The CDR3 has 14 amino acids, counting the end cysteine and phenylalanine. The DNA shown is the 42-base CDR3, in frame from base 1. The data belong to a study of OX40 agonist ivuxolimab in advanced cancers. Some background on the complete study: Ivuxolimab was a fully human IgG2 agonistic monoclonal antibody targeting the costimulatory receptor OX40 (CD134). In the dose-escalation cohort, roughly 80% of patients were male, and the mean age was approximately 60 years, with a range of 23 to 79. The purpose of peripheral TCRbeta sequencing was to test whether ivuxolimab changed TCR sequence diversity and led to clonal T-cell expansion. Partial responses occurred in three dose-escalation patients: two with cutaneous melanoma and one with hepatocellular carcinoma. The monotherapy dose-escalation portion (N = 52 patients) of the phase I ivuxolimab trial is reported in the paper. Intravenous ivuxolimab was administered to patients every 2 weeks at six dose levels: 0.01, 0.1, 0.3, 1.5, 3 and 10 mg/kg. Prior anti-PD-1, anti-PD-L1 or anti-CTLA-4 therapy was permitted, and 35% to 40% of dose-escalation patients had received checkpoint inhibitors. Of the approximately 50 dose-escalation patients, hepatocellular carcinoma was present in some 19, melanoma in approximately 15, renal cell carcinoma in 9 and head and neck cancer in 9.

Genomic DNA was isolated from the sorted cells so that the TCRbeta CDR3 region could be sequenced. The immunoSEQ Assay was used to sequence the TCRbeta CDR3 regions. The table was pulled from immuneACCESS by TCRdb, which kept in-frame rearrangements only. Such tables lose some clones; where checked, under half of the loss comes from unresolved V genes, and the rest has no known cause. The sample table contains 84,000 or so clones; only one count was recorded for nearly 95% of them. Of the sample, 11% is held by the ten largest clones. The trial excluded patients who had a history of autoimmune disease or were on systemic immunosuppression. Peripheral blood for TCR sequencing was collected from all dose cohorts at baseline, on cycle 4 day 1, and on cycle 7 day 1. The samples were drawn from a first-in-human, open-label, multicenter phase I dose-escalation trial of ivuxolimab. The trial enrolled adults with locally advanced or metastatic head and neck squamous cell, hepatocellular, melanoma or renal cell carcinoma. Before TCR sequencing, CD4+ T cells and CD8+ T cells from peripheral blood were sorted into separate populations.

General study outcomes and caveats: Clonal expansion of both CD4+ and CD8+ blood T cells was observed from baseline to week 6 at doses 0.1 to 3.0 mg/kg. Which antigens the clonally expanded peripheral T cells were specific for was not determined. Low levels of normalized T-cell clonal expansion were also seen in some patients who did not respond. After ivuxolimab, CD8+ T cells had more expanded clones than CD4+ T cells on average. In partial responders in the 0.1-3.0 mg/kg groups, normalized peripheral clonal expansion was found to be among the lowest, especially among CD8+ T cells.

The chain employs TRBV11-1 and TRBJ1-1; 7 bases in the junction line up with TRBD1. This sequence originates from an adult with an advanced solid tumor such as melanoma, head and neck, liver or kidney cancer. The sequences come from CD4+ or CD8+ T cells sorted from blood, collected in a trial of the OX40 agonist ivuxolimab. The CDR3 protein is CASSLRQGGTEAFF. At the DNA level, the sequence is TGTGCCAGCAGCCTGCGACAGGGTGGCACTGAAGCTTTCTTT.